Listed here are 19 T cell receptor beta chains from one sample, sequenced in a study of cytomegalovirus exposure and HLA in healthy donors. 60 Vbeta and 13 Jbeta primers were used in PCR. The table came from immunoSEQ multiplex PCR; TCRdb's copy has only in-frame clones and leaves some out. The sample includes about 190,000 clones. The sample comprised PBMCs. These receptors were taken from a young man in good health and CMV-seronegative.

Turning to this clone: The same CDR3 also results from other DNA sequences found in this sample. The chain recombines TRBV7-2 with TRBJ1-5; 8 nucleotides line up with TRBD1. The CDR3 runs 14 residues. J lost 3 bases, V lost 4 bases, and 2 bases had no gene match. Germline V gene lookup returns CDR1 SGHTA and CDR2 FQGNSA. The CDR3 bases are TGTGCCAGCAGCTCAGGGGGCTCCAATCAGCCCCAGCATTTT. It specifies CASSSGGSNQPQHF. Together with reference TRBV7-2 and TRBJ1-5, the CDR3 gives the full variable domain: GAGVSQSPSNKVTEKGKDVELRCDPISGHTALYWYRQSLGQGLEFLIYFQGNSAPDKSGLPSDRFSAERTGGSVSTLTIQRTQQEDSAVYLCASSSGGSNQPQHFGDGTRLSIL.

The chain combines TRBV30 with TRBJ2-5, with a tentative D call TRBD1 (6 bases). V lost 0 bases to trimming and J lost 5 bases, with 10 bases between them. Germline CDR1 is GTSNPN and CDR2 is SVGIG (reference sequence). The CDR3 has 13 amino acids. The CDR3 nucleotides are TGTGCCTGGAGTGTAACAGGGCGGGAGACCCAGTACTTC. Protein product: CAWSVTGRETQYF.

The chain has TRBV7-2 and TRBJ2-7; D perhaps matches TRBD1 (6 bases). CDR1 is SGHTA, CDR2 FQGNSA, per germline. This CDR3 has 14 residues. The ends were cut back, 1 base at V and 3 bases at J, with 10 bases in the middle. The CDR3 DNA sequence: TGTGCCAGCAGCTTAGACCAGGGGAACTACGAGCAGTACTTC. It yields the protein CASSLDQGNYEQYF.

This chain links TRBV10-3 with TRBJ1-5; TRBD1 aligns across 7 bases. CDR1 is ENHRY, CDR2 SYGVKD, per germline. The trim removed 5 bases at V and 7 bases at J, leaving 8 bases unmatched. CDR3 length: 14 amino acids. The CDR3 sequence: CAISYDRAGQPQHF. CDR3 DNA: TGTGCCATCAGTTATGACAGGGCTGGACAGCCCCAGCATTTT.

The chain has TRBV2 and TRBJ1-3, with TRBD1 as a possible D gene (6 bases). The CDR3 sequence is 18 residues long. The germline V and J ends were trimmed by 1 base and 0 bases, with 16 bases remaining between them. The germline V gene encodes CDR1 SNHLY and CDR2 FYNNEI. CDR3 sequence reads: CASSEGGHLESSGNTIYF. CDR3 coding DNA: TGTGCCAGCAGTGAAGGGGGACACTTAGAGAGCTCTGGAAACACCATATATTTT.

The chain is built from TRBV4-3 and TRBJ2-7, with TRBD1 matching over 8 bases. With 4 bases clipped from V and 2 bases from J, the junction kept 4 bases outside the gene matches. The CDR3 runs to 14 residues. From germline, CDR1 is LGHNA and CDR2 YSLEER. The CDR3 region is CASSPDRGPYEQYF. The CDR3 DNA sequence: TGCGCCAGCAGCCCCGACAGGGGTCCCTACGAGCAGTACTTC.

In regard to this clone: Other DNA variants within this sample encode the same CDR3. The CDR3, as DNA: TGTGCCAGCAGCCGGCCGGGACAGGGCTACGAGCAGTACTTC. Translating gives CASSRPGQGYEQYF. The rearrangement links TRBV6-5 to TRBJ2-7; 9 nucleotides agree with TRBD1. The CDR3 is 14 amino acids. Germline V lookup: CDR1 MNHEY, CDR2 SVGAGI. The V gene end was trimmed by 6 bases and the J gene end by 3 bases; junction bases not matched to a gene: 6.

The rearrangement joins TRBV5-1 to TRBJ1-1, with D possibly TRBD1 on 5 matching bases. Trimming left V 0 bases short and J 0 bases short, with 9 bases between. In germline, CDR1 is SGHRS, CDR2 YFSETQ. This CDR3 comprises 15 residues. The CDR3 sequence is CASSLGGEMNTEAFF. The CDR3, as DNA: TGCGCCAGCAGCTTGGGGGGGGAGATGAACACTGAAGCTTTCTTT.

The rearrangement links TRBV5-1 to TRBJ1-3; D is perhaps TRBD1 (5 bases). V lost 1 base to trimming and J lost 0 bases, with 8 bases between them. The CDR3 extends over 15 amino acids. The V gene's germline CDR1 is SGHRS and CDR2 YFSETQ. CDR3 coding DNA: TGCGCCAGCAGCTTGCAGGGCAACTCTGGAAACACCATATATTTT. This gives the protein CASSLQGNSGNTIYF.

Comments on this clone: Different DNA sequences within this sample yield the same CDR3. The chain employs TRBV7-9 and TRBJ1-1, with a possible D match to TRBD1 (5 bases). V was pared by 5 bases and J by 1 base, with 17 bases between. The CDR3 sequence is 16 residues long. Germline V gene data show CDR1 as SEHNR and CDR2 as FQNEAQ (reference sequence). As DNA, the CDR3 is TGTGCCAGCAGCCTGGGACTCGGGGCAGAGAACACTGAAGCTTTCTTT. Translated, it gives CASSLGLGAENTEAFF.

CDR3 sequence: CASSLLTYRGPEQYF. The CDR3 nucleotides are TGCGCCAGCAGCCTATTAACTTACAGGGGACCCGAGCAGTACTTC. The chain joins TRBV5-1 to TRBJ2-5; 7 nucleotides match TRBD1. With the DNA end fitting TRBJ2-7 better, the J assignment may be wrong. The CDR3 runs 15 residues. Germline-derived CDR1 and CDR2 are SGHRS and YFSETQ.

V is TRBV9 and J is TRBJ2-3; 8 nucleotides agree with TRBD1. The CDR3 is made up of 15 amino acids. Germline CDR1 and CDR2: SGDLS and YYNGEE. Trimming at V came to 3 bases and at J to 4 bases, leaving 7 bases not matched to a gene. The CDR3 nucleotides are TGTGCCAGCAGCGAAGGACAGGGATTTTCAGATACGCAGTATTTT. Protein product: CASSEGQGFSDTQYF. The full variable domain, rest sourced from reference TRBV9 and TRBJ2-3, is DSGVTQTPKHLITATGQRVTLRCSPRSGDLSVYWYQQSLDQGLQFLIQYYNGEERAKGNILERFSAQQFPDLHSELNLSSLELGDSALYFCASSEGQGFSDTQYFGPGTRLTVL.

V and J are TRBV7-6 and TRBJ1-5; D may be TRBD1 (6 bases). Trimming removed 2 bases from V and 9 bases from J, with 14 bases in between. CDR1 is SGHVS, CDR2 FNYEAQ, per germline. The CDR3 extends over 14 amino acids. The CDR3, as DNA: TGTGCCAGCAGCTTACAGCCAGGGACACCGCCCCAGCATTTT. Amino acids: CASSLQPGTPPQHF.

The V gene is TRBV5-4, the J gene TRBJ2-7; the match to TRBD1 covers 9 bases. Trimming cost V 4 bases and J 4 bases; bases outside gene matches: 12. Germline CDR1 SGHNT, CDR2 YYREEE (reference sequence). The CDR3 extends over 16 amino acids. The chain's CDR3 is CASSRPYRGRLYEQYF. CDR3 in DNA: TGTGCCAGCAGCCGGCCCTACAGGGGGCGATTGTACGAGCAGTACTTC.

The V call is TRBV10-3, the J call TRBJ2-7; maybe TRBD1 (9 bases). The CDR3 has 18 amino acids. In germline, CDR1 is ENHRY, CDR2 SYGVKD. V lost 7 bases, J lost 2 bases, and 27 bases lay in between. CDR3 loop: CAIIRDRDKDSGTYEQYF. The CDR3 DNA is TGTGCCATCATCCGGGACAGGGATAAAGATAGCGGGACCTACGAGCAGTACTTC.

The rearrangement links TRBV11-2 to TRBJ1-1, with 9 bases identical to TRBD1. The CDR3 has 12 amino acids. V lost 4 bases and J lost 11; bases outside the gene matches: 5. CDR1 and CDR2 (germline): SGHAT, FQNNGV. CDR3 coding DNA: TGTGCCAGCAGCTGGGACAGGGTATGGGCTTTCTTT. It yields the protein CASSWDRVWAFF.

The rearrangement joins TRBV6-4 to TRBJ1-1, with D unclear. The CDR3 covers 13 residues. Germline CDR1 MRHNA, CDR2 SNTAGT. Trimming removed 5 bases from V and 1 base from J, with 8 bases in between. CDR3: CASSLTRNTEAFF. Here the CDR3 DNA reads TGTGCCAGCAGTCTTACGAGGAACACTGAAGCTTTCTTT.

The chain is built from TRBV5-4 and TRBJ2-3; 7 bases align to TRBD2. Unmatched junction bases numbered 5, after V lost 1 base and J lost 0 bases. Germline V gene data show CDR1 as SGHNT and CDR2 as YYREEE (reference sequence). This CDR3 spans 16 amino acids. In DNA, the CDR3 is TGTGCCAGCAGCTTGCGTCTAGCGGCTAGCACAGATACGCAGTATTTT. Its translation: CASSLRLAASTDTQYF.

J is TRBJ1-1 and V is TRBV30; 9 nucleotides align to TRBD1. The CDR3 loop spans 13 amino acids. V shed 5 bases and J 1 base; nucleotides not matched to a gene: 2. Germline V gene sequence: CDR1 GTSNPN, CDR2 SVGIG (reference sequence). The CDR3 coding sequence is TGTGCCTGGGGGGGACAGGGGAACACTGAAGCTTTCTTT. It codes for CAWGGQGNTEAFF.